One and the same sample provided the 9 T cell receptor beta chains below, sequenced in a study of radiotherapy plus CTLA-4 blockade in lung cancer (dated by TCRdb to about 2018). Receptor amplification or capture employed the immunoSEQ multiplex PCR assay. TCRdb obtained this table from immuneACCESS and retained in-frame rearrangements with V and J assigned. These tables miss some clones; where compared with another copy, unresolved V genes account for less than half of the shortfall, and the remainder is unexplained. Across this sample there are 110,000 or so clones, with roughly 74% seen only once. Jointly, the top ten make up 4% to 6% of the sample. Specimen: peripheral blood, collected from a patient treated with radiotherapy plus ipilimumab. Receptors were obtained from a human donor with non-small cell lung cancer who had a partial response to radiotherapy plus ipilimumab.

This clone was found a few times. J is TRBJ1-5 and V is TRBV28; no reliable D call. V lost 6 bases, J lost 8 bases, and 17 bases lay in between. The CDR3 runs to 14 residues. CDR1 MDHEN and CDR2 SYDVKM come from the germline V gene. Written as DNA, the CDR3 is TGTGCCAGCAGGACGTCAACCTTGGCGGAGCCCCAGCATTTT. As protein: CASRTSTLAEPQHF.

V is TRBV7-3 and J is TRBJ2-1, with 8 bases lining up with TRBD1. The trim removed 4 bases at V and 8 bases at J, leaving 7 bases unmatched. The CDR3 has 14 amino acids. Germline CDR1 and CDR2: SGHTA and FQGTGA. The CDR3 sequence: CASSYRQGSDEQFF. The DNA of the CDR3 is TGTGCCAGCAGCTACCGACAGGGGAGCGATGAGCAGTTCTTC.

The V and J genes are TRBV28 and TRBJ2-5, with D possibly matching TRBD2 (5 bases). The CDR3 extends over 14 amino acids. Trimming shortened V by 6 bases and J by 4 bases, and 15 bases separated the two germline ends. Per the germline V gene, CDR1 is MDHEN and CDR2 is SYDVKM. In DNA form, the CDR3 reads TGTGCCAGCAGCCCGAGGGTTTCCCCAGAGACCCAGTACTTC. Its translation is CASSPRVSPETQYF.

Comment on this clone: One end of the junction is discordant with germline, which a read error may explain. This chain links TRBV6-5 with TRBJ2-2, with 7 bases that match TRBD1. The CDR3 runs to 16 residues. Germline-derived CDR1 and CDR2 are MNHEY and SVGAGI. CDR3 residues: CASSYGGQWNAGELFF. For the CDR3, the DNA is TGTGCCAGCAGTTATGGGGGACAGTGGAACGCCGGGGAGCTGTTTTTT.

The chain employs TRBV5-5 and TRBJ2-5; D might be TRBD1 (5 bases). From germline, CDR1 is SGHKS and CDR2 YYEKEE (reference sequence). V was pared by 4 bases and J by 1 base, with 11 bases between. This CDR3 has 14 amino acids. The CDR3, as DNA: TGTGCCAGCAGCCTTCGACAGTTCCAAGAGACCCAGTACTTC. Translating gives CASSLRQFQETQYF. Using reference TRBV5-5 and TRBJ2-5 for the parts outside the CDR3, the full variable domain is DAGVTQSPTHLIKTRGQQVTLRCSPISGHKSVSWYQQVLGQGPQFIFQYYEKEERGRGNFPDRFSARQFPNYSSELNVNALLLGDSALYLCASSLRQFQETQYFGPGTRLLVL.

This chain joins TRBV18 and TRBJ2-3; 14 bases fit TRBD2. The germline gives CDR1 KGHSH, CDR2 LQKENI. V dropped 1 base and J dropped 0; count of bases not matched to a gene: 3. The CDR3 is 18 residues long. This CDR3 reads CASSPLTSGRASTDTQYF. The CDR3 DNA reads as TGTGCCAGCTCACCACTGACTAGCGGGAGGGCGAGCACAGATACGCAGTATTTT.

This clone came up a few times. This chain links TRBV30 with TRBJ2-2; D is unresolved. The CDR3 runs to 13 residues. Germline V lookup: CDR1 GTSNPN, CDR2 SVGIG (reference sequence). The V end was cut by 2 bases, the J end by 6 bases, with 10 bases between. For the CDR3, the DNA is TGTGCCTGGAGTCTCACTAATTCCGGGGAGCTGTTTTTT. It specifies CAWSLTNSGELFF.

This sequence joins TRBV29-1 and TRBJ1-2, with 8 bases matching TRBD1. J gave up 7 bases and V 1 base, and 2 bases lay outside the gene matches. The CDR3 extends over 12 amino acids. Germline loops: CDR1 SQVTM, CDR2 ANQGSEA. As DNA, the CDR3 is TGCAGCGTTGAAGGAACAGGGGGTGGCTACACCTTC. Translating it yields CSVEGTGGGYTF.

The chain joins TRBV27 to TRBJ2-5; 8 bases map to TRBD1. The CDR3 is 16 amino acids. Trimming at V came to 7 bases and at J to 5 bases, leaving 15 bases not matched to a gene. Germline V CDR1 and CDR2: MNHEY, SMNVEV (reference sequence). In nucleotides, the CDR3 is TGTGCCAGCAACCCAAGAGTGATCAGGGGGCCGGAGACCCAGTACTTC. Amino acid sequence: CASNPRVIRGPETQYF.